The sample holds a few counts of the clone carrying this TCR beta chain. Terminally differentiated effector memory CD45RA+ cells were excluded by CCR7 positive selection of CD45RO-negative cells. The CDR3 runs to 10 residues. From germline, CDR1 is MNHEY and CDR2 SMNVEV (reference sequence). V was shortened by 11 bases and J by 7 bases, with 9 bases between the two germline ends. The entry originates in a study of shared clonotypes between healthy human individuals. Produced via immunoSEQ multiplex PCR; TCRdb's table is partial and in-frame only. Of about 2.2 million clones in the sample, around 93% were seen once.

This receptor was obtained from a man aged 18 to 29 in good health. Some clones in this sample may be carry-over from other donors' samples. The V and J genes are TRBV27 and TRBJ2-1; D gene unclear. The material sequenced was naive CD8+ T cells from PBMCs. CDR3 sequence reads: CALTGNEQFF. CDR3 DNA sequence: TGTGCCCTAACTGGTAATGAGCAGTTCTTC.